A selection of T cell receptor beta chains follows, all from one sample in a study of cytomegalovirus exposure and HLA in healthy donors. The table came from immunoSEQ multiplex PCR; TCRdb's copy has only in-frame clones and leaves some out. The sample carries 130,000 to 150,000 clones, about nine tenths recorded once. The specimen was PBMCs. These receptor sequences come from a woman aged 25 to 39 in good health and CMV-seropositive. CDR3s include the opening cysteine and the closing phenylalanine or tryptophan. The D gene is left open where the match is weak. Clone size appears in some rows only: once, few, many, or a class for an expanded clone.

TRBJ1-2,TRBV6-5,many,.,CASGDYRVPPIF,TGTGCCAGCGGGGACTACCGGGTTCCACCTATCTTC
TRBJ1-5,TRBV2,.,.,CASSEGGRAQPQHF,TGTGCCAGCAGTGAGGGGGGGCGCGCTCAGCCCCAGCATTTT
TRBJ1-5,TRBV27,.,.,CASTGGGGNQPQHF,TGTGCCAGCACTGGCGGGGGTGGCAATCAGCCCCAGCATTTT
TRBJ2-5,TRBV7-2,.,TRBD1,CASSLRRGNQETQYF,TGTGCCAGCAGCCTACGCAGGGGGAACCAAGAGACCCAGTACTTC
TRBJ2-7,TRBV7-6,.,TRBD2,CASSLSPGLAHEQYF,TGTGCCAGCAGCCTAAGTCCGGGACTAGCGCACGAGCAGTACTTC
TRBJ1-6,TRBV7-2,.,.,CASSLGGSSYNSPLHF,TGTGCCAGCAGCTTAGGCGGGAGCTCCTATAATTCACCCCTCCACTTT
TRBJ1-1,TRBV27,once,.,CASRPRPSGNTEAFF,TGTGCCAGCAGACCGAGACCCAGCGGGAACACTGAAGCTTTCTTT
TRBJ2-5,TRBV5-1,.,TRBD2,CASSRLSGSRDETQYF,TGCGCCAGCAGCCGGCTGAGCGGGAGCAGGGACGAGACCCAGTACTTC
TRBJ2-7,TRBV15,.,TRBD2,CATSNRRLAPYEQYF,TGTGCCACCAGCAACCGTAGACTAGCTCCCTACGAGCAGTACTTC
TRBJ2-7,TRBV15,.,TRBD2,CATSRVEREREQYF,TGTGCCACCAGCAGAGTTGAGCGGGAGAGGGAGCAGTACTTC
TRBJ1-1,TRBV11-2,.,TRBD1,CASSLDRGLGAFF,TGTGCCAGCAGCTTAGACAGGGGGCTGGGAGCTTTCTTT
TRBJ1-2,TRBV5-6,.,TRBD1,CASSTLGQGNYGYTF,TGTGCCAGCAGCACCCTGGGACAGGGGAACTATGGCTACACCTTC
TRBJ2-1,TRBV18,.,TRBD2,CASSLTGTSGNNEQFF,TGTGCCAGCTCACTAACCGGGACTAGCGGGAACAATGAGCAGTTCTTC
TRBJ1-4,TRBV19,.,TRBD1,CASCPRGRNEKLFF,TGTGCCAGTTGTCCCAGGGGGCGGAATGAAAAACTGTTTTTT
TRBJ1-5,TRBV4-1,once,.,CASSPTLQGDQPQHF,TGCGCCAGCAGCCCTACTTTACAGGGTGATCAGCCCCAGCATTTT
TRBJ2-3,TRBV29-1,.,TRBD1,CSVGQGNADTQYF,TGCAGCGTTGGACAGGGAAACGCAGATACGCAGTATTTT
TRBJ2-1,TRBV5-1,.,TRBD2,CASSLDGTSGRSAPFF,TGCGCCAGCAGCTTAGACGGGACTAGCGGGAGGTCCGCGCCGTTCTTC
TRBJ2-7,TRBV4-1,.,.,CASSQEQVNYEQYF,TGCGCCAGCAGCCAAGAACAGGTAAACTACGAGCAGTACTTC
TRBJ1-4,TRBV2,.,TRBD1,CASSVGTGNEKLFF,TGTGCCAGCAGTGTTGGGACAGGGAATGAAAAACTGTTTTTT
TRBJ2-5,TRBV2,.,.,CASSEGARETQYF,TGTGCCAGCAGTGAGGGGGCGCGGGAGACCCAGTACTTC
TRBJ2-1,TRBV2,.,TRBD2,CASSDGGSGAYNEQFF,TGTGCCAGCAGTGACGGAGGTAGCGGGGCCTACAATGAGCAGTTCTTC
TRBJ2-2,TRBV28,.,TRBD1,CASRVDRVGPGELFF,TGTGCCAGCAGAGTGGACAGGGTGGGTCCCGGGGAGCTGTTTTTT
TRBJ2-3,TRBV5-6,.,TRBD2,CASSPGAGAPTDTQYF,TGTGCCAGCAGCCCCGGAGCGGGGGCCCCCACAGATACGCAGTATTTT
TRBJ1-1,TRBV19,.,TRBD1,CASSLTPTGANTEAFF,TGTGCCAGTAGTTTGACACCAACAGGGGCCAACACTGAAGCTTTCTTT
TRBJ2-2,TRBV4-1,.,.,CASSQDQPGLNTGELFF,TGCGCCAGCAGCCAAGATCAGCCGGGTCTCAACACCGGGGAGCTGTTTTTT
TRBJ1-1,TRBV15,.,.,CATSVGHMNTEAFF,TGTGCCACCAGCGTGGGACACATGAACACTGAAGCTTTCTTT
TRBJ2-1,TRBV29-1,.,TRBD2,CSVGGLAGGWAYNEQFF,TGCAGCGTGGGGGGACTAGCGGGAGGGTGGGCCTACAATGAGCAGTTCTTC
TRBJ1-2,TRBV6-6,.,TRBD1,CASSDPPGQRYGYTF,TGTGCCAGCAGTGACCCGCCGGGACAGCGCTATGGCTACACCTTC
TRBJ2-1,TRBV2,.,TRBD2,CASRGGPSSYNEQFF,TGTGCCAGCCGGGGGGGCCCAAGCTCCTACAATGAGCAGTTCTTC